The 31 T cell receptor beta chains presented below share a single source sample, sequenced in a study of OX40 agonist ivuxolimab in advanced cancers. Data came from immunoSEQ multiplex PCR; TCRdb stores just in-frame clones and leaves some out. This table holds 55,000 to 70,000 clones, roughly 89% found once. The sequenced sample was CD4+ or CD8+ T cells sorted from blood, obtained in a trial of the OX40 agonist ivuxolimab. These TCRs come from an adult with an advanced solid tumor such as melanoma, head and neck, liver or kidney cancer.

The chain has TRBV16 and TRBJ2-1; TRBD2 aligns across 9 bases. V gave up 2 bases and J gave up 8 bases; unmatched junction bases: 13. This CDR3 contains 17 residues. Germline V gives CDR1 KGHSY, CDR2 FQNENV. The CDR3 loop is CASSQPSSVAGVYEQFF. CDR3 DNA sequence: TGTGCCAGCAGCCAACCCTCCTCCGTAGCGGGGGTTTATGAGCAGTTCTTC.

V gene TRBV18 combines with J gene TRBJ1-5; D is unclear. The V end lost 2 bases, the J end lost 0 bases, and 5 bases lay between the germline ends. This CDR3 is 14 amino acids long. CDR1 is KGHSH, CDR2 LQKENI, per germline. This chain's CDR3 is CASSPTDSNQPQHF. In DNA, the CDR3 is TGTGCCAGCTCACCAACCGATAGCAATCAGCCCCAGCATTTT.

The chain carries TRBV2 and TRBJ2-7; weak D call: TRBD1 (7 bases). Germline V CDR1 and CDR2: SNHLY, FYNNEI. V gave up 4 bases and J gave up 7 bases, with 26 bases separating them. The CDR3 length is 17 residues. The DNA for the CDR3 is TGTGCCAGCAGTGCAACCCGACAGGGACTGACATCGGGGGAGCAGTACTTC. Translation gives CASSATRQGLTSGEQYF.

The rearrangement uses TRBV9 and TRBJ2-2; D may match TRBD1 or TRBD2 (5 bases each). In germline, CDR1 is SGDLS, CDR2 YYNGEE. The CDR3 has 17 residues. Between the trimmed V and J ends, which lost 2 bases and 4 bases, there was a span of 18 bases. The chain's CDR3 is CASSVATWGRVTGELFF. CDR3 coding DNA: TGTGCCAGCAGCGTCGCGACATGGGGGAGAGTCACCGGGGAGCTGTTTTTT.

V usage is TRBV5-6 and J usage is TRBJ2-7; the D gene is possibly TRBD1 (6 bases). The CDR3 contains 13 residues. Germline assignment: CDR1 SGHDT and CDR2 YYEEEE. The germline V and J ends were trimmed by 5 bases and 4 bases, with 13 bases remaining between them. In DNA, the CDR3 is TGTGCCAGCAGACGAAGACAGGAGTACGAGCAGTACTTC. Translation gives CASRRRQEYEQYF.

The rearrangement uses TRBV5-1 and TRBJ2-2; D is perhaps TRBD2 (6 bases). Germline loops: CDR1 SGHRS, CDR2 YFSETQ. The CDR3 length is 16 residues. Trimming removed 0 bases at V and 2 bases at J, with 11 bases between. The CDR3 loop is CASSLELAANTGELFF. The CDR3 region has the DNA TGCGCCAGCAGCTTGGAATTAGCGGCAAACACCGGGGAGCTGTTTTTT.

The chain couples TRBV7-2 to TRBJ2-7, with D perhaps assigned TRBD1 or TRBD2 (5 bases each). This CDR3 contains 14 residues. Germline V CDR1 and CDR2: SGHTA, FQGNSA. V was cut by 4 bases and J by 0 bases, with 10 bases left in between. CDR3 residues: CASSSGRSSYEQYF. CDR3 DNA: TGTGCCAGCAGCTCGGGACGGAGCTCCTACGAGCAGTACTTC.

The chain uses TRBV10-2 and TRBJ1-1; D is undetermined. V was cut by 7 bases and J by 4 bases, with 13 bases left in between. The CDR3 is 13 amino acids. Germline V gene lookup returns CDR1 WSHSY and CDR2 SAAADI. CDR3 bases: TGCGCCAGCATTTCGGGGTTGGGCACTGAAGCTTTCTTT. Protein product: CASISGLGTEAFF.

J is TRBJ2-7 and V is TRBV27; 9 bases line up with TRBD1. This CDR3 comprises 15 residues. The V segment lost 5 bases and the J segment 2 bases; nucleotides outside the gene matches: 7. The germline gives CDR1 MNHEY, CDR2 SMNVEV (reference sequence). The CDR3, as DNA: TGTGCCAGCAGTCTAAATAGACAGGGGGCCTACGAGCAGTACTTC. Its translation is CASSLNRQGAYEQYF.

The rearrangement joins TRBV28 to TRBJ2-7, with a weak D call TRBD1 (6 bases). The CDR3 consists of 14 residues. CDR1 is MDHEN and CDR2 is SYDVKM in the germline V gene. V gave up 4 bases and J gave up 3 bases, with 13 bases separating them. The CDR3 spells CASSSPRGSYEQYF. CDR3 DNA: TGTGCCAGCAGTTCCCCGAGGGGGAGCTACGAGCAGTACTTC.

The V gene is TRBV19, the J gene TRBJ2-1; no clear D gene. CDR1 and CDR2 (germline): LNHDA, SQIVND (reference sequence). The CDR3 has 15 amino acids. Trimming pared 0 bases from V and 2 bases from J, leaving 8 bases between. CDR3: CASSIDWRPYNEQFF. In DNA, the CDR3 is TGTGCCAGTAGTATAGATTGGCGGCCCTACAATGAGCAGTTCTTC.

V and J are TRBV27 and TRBJ2-7; D unresolved. V gave up 3 bases and J gave up 0 bases, with 6 bases separating them. Germline V gene data show CDR1 as MNHEY and CDR2 as SMNVEV (reference sequence). CDR3 size: 13 residues. CDR3 region: CASSFLSSYEQYF. CDR3 bases: TGTGCCAGCAGTTTCTTGAGCTCCTACGAGCAGTACTTC.

This rearrangement joins TRBV28 to TRBJ2-4, with D possibly matching TRBD1 (5 bases). The CDR3 totals 14 residues. V was trimmed by 2 bases and J by 4 bases, leaving 9 bases between them. Germline assignment: CDR1 MDHEN and CDR2 SYDVKM. The CDR3: CASSLGHSKNIQYF. CDR3 nucleotide sequence: TGTGCCAGCAGTTTAGGACATTCGAAAAACATTCAGTACTTC. The whole variable domain, remainder taken from reference TRBV28 and TRBJ2-4, is DVKVTQSSRYLVKRTGEKVFLECVQDMDHENMFWYRQDPGLGLRLIYFSYDVKMKEKGDIPEGYSVSREKKERFSLILESASTNQTSMYLCASSLGHSKNIQYFGAGTRLSVL.

V usage is TRBV30 and J usage is TRBJ1-1, with D possibly TRBD1 on 6 matching bases. The CDR3 spans 14 residues. Germline loops: CDR1 GTSNPN, CDR2 SVGIG (reference sequence). V was shortened by 3 bases and J by 1 base, with 12 bases between the two germline ends. CDR3 nucleotide sequence: TGTGCCTGGAGATTTAGCAGGGGGAACACTGAAGCTTTCTTT. Translation gives CAWRFSRGNTEAFF.

The chain couples TRBV4-1 to TRBJ1-4, with TRBD1 matching over 10 bases. Germline-derived CDR1 and CDR2 are MGHRA and YSYEKL. The CDR3 covers 14 residues. V trimming: 3 bases; J trimming: 8 bases; junction bases outside the gene matches: 3. The CDR3 region has the DNA TGCGCCAGCAGCCAGGGACAGGGGCGGGAAAAACTGTTTTTT. Protein: CASSQGQGREKLFF.

The chain employs TRBV19 and TRBJ1-5; 12 bases are a match to TRBD1. V lost 8 bases to trimming and J lost 0 bases; unmatched junction nucleotides: 8. This CDR3 comprises 17 residues. Germline assignment: CDR1 LNHDA and CDR2 SQIVND (reference sequence). For the CDR3, the DNA is TGTGCCAGTGGGACAGGGGGCGGGAGGTATAGCAATCAGCCCCAGCATTTT. Translation gives CASGTGGGRYSNQPQHF. Variable domain in full (rest from reference TRBV19 and TRBJ1-5): DGGITQSPKYLFRKEGQNVTLSCEQNLNHDAMYWYRQDPGQGLRLIYYSQIVNDFQKGDIAEGYSVSREKKESFPLTVTSAQKNPTAFYLCASGTGGGRYSNQPQHFGDGTRLSIL.

This rearrangement joins TRBV7-2 to TRBJ2-7, with a possible D match to TRBD2 (6 bases). V was trimmed by 5 bases and J by 2 bases, leaving 16 bases between them. Germline V CDR1 and CDR2: SGHTA, FQGNSA. This CDR3 has 15 residues. CDR3 bases: TGTGCCAGCAGCCCCGGGGTTGCGGGGACCTACGAGCAGTACTTC. This codes for CASSPGVAGTYEQYF. The full variable domain, rest sourced from reference TRBV7-2 and TRBJ2-7, is GAGVSQSPSNKVTEKGKDVELRCDPISGHTALYWYRQSLGQGLEFLIYFQGNSAPDKSGLPSDRFSAERTGGSVSTLTIQRTQQEDSAVYLCASSPGVAGTYEQYFGPGTRLTVT.

The rearrangement uses TRBV5-1 and TRBJ2-2; D may be TRBD1 (6 bases). There are 15 residues in the CDR3. Germline V CDR1 and CDR2: SGHRS, YFSETQ. Trimming took 4 bases from V and 7 from J, leaving 17 bases between them. This CDR3 reads CASSTRPEGGGELFF. In DNA form, the CDR3 reads TGCGCCAGCAGCACCCGTCCCGAAGGGGGCGGGGAGCTGTTTTTT. The full variable domain, completed using reference TRBV5-1 and TRBJ2-2, is KAGVTQTPRYLIKTRGQQVTLSCSPISGHRSVSWYQQTPGQGLQFLFEYFSETQRNKGNFPGRFSGRQFSNSRSEMNVSTLELGDSALYLCASSTRPEGGGELFFGEGSRLTVL.

CDR3 loop: CASSSMTGYEQYF. CDR3 DNA sequence: TGCGCCAGCAGCTCCATGACAGGGTATGAGCAGTACTTC. This chain joins TRBV5-1 and TRBJ2-7; 7 bases are shared with TRBD1. Germline assignment: CDR1 SGHRS and CDR2 YFSETQ. The CDR3 is 13 amino acids. J was trimmed by 7 bases and V by 3 bases; bases with no gene match: 7.

The genes are TRBV19 and TRBJ1-2; the match to TRBD1 covers 7 bases. Trimming removed 3 bases from V and 0 bases from J; junction bases left unmatched: 7. CDR3 size: 16 residues. Per the germline V gene, CDR1 is LNHDA and CDR2 is SQIVND (reference sequence). This CDR3 is CASSMTGTLSNYGYTF. CDR3 sequence (DNA): TGTGCCAGTAGTATGACAGGGACCCTATCTAACTATGGCTACACCTTC.

The rearrangement joins TRBV28 to TRBJ2-7; D gene ambiguous. Trimming took 3 bases from V and 0 from J, leaving 3 bases between them. Germline V gene lookup returns CDR1 MDHEN and CDR2 SYDVKM. The CDR3 extends over 12 amino acids. The CDR3 reads CASSLGSYEQYF. In nucleotides, the CDR3 is TGTGCCAGCAGTTTGGGCTCCTACGAGCAGTACTTC.

This chain connects TRBV29-1 to TRBJ1-1; 9 bases match TRBD1. The V gene's germline CDR1 is SQVTM and CDR2 ANQGSEA. The CDR3 loop spans 14 amino acids. The V gene end was trimmed by 7 bases and the J gene end by 3 bases; junction bases not matched to a gene: 9. CDR3 loop: CSATGGVQDTEAFF. DNA for the CDR3: TGCAGCGCGACAGGGGGGGTTCAAGACACTGAAGCTTTCTTT.

This clone was counted between two and nine times. The V call is TRBV28, the J call TRBJ2-3; 9 positions match TRBD2. CDR1 and CDR2 from the germline V gene are MDHEN and SYDVKM. Unmatched junction bases numbered 13, after V lost 4 bases and J lost 2 bases. This CDR3 is 18 amino acids long. CDR3 in amino acids: CASSSSYRVAGDTDTQYF. The CDR3 DNA sequence: TGTGCCAGCAGTTCCTCCTACAGGGTAGCGGGAGACACAGATACGCAGTATTTT.

V is TRBV6-4 and J is TRBJ2-3, with 10 bases identical to TRBD2. Per the germline V gene, CDR1 is MRHNA and CDR2 is SNTAGT. This CDR3 is 14 amino acids long. Trimming cost V 4 bases and J 3 bases; bases outside gene matches: 1. CDR3 sequence: CASSASGGTDTQYF. The CDR3 nucleotides read TGTGCCAGCAGTGCTAGCGGGGGAACAGATACGCAGTATTTT.

V usage is TRBV5-4 and J usage is TRBJ2-1, with TRBD1 as a possible D gene (6 bases). Between the trimmed V and J ends, which lost 4 bases and 4 bases, there was a span of 15 bases. The germline gives CDR1 SGHNT, CDR2 YYREEE (reference sequence). This CDR3 has 15 residues. As DNA, the CDR3 is TGTGCCAGCAGCCCCAGTGGCAGGGGATACAATGAGCAGTTCTTC. As protein: CASSPSGRGYNEQFF.

The rearrangement links TRBV28 to TRBJ2-7; no clear D gene. The germline gives CDR1 MDHEN, CDR2 SYDVKM. Trimming removed 2 bases at V and 6 bases at J, with 8 bases between. The CDR3 has 12 residues. The CDR3 DNA reads as TGTGCCAGCAGTTTAATACGAGGCGAGCAGTACTTC. Protein product: CASSLIRGEQYF.

The CDR3 DNA follows: TGTGCCAGCAGTCGTCTCCTTTCTGGGGCCAACGTCCTGACTTTC. Translation gives CASSRLLSGANVLTF. The J gene is TRBJ2-6, the V gene TRBV27; D not resolved. Germline V lookup: CDR1 MNHEY, CDR2 SMNVEV (reference sequence). Trimming left V 5 bases short and J 1 base short, with 9 bases between. This CDR3 has 15 amino acids.

The rearrangement links TRBV27 to TRBJ2-1, with a tentative D call TRBD2 (5 bases). Germline loops: CDR1 MNHEY, CDR2 SMNVEV (reference sequence). This CDR3 is 13 amino acids long. Trimming removed 6 bases from V and 5 bases from J, with 11 bases in between. Written as DNA, the CDR3 is TGTGCCAGCAGCCTAGGACTCGACAATGAGCAGTTCTTC. It is translated as CASSLGLDNEQFF.

V usage is TRBV5-6 and J usage is TRBJ1-1; TRBD1 aligns across 9 bases. CDR1 is SGHDT, CDR2 YYEEEE, per germline. Trimming removed 1 base from V and 3 bases from J; junction bases left unmatched: 1. This CDR3 contains 14 residues. The CDR3 sequence is CASSLTGGDTEAFF. In DNA form, the CDR3 reads TGTGCCAGCAGCTTGACAGGGGGCGACACTGAAGCTTTCTTT.

This sequence joins TRBV6-9 and TRBJ1-1; tentative D call: TRBD1 (5 bases). This CDR3 is 15 amino acids long. The germline gives CDR1 MNHGY, CDR2 SVAAGI. V gave up 5 bases and J gave up 1 base, with 14 bases separating them. CDR3 in amino acids: CASSSGQGENTEAFF. For the CDR3, the DNA is TGTGCCAGCAGTAGTGGGCAAGGGGAGAACACTGAAGCTTTCTTT.

This chain connects TRBV6-5 to TRBJ2-5; 10 bases are shared with TRBD2. The CDR3 extends over 15 amino acids. The junction had 9 bases not matched to a gene; V was cut back by 6 bases and J by 5 bases. The germline CDR1 and CDR2 sequences are MNHEY and SVGAGI. The CDR3 region is CASSLAGAIEETQYF. In DNA form, the CDR3 reads TGTGCCAGCAGCCTAGCGGGAGCAATAGAGGAGACCCAGTACTTC.